The subject of this entry is one T cell receptor (beta chain). Just one base apart from a much larger clone, this may be a read error. Blood RNA was derived from unsorted whole blood, and germline DNA was extracted too. This entry is derived from a study of tumor-infiltrating lymphocytes in primary liver carcinoma. With a constant-region primer, TCR beta cDNA was made from approximately 450 ng of total RNA. Investigators got TCR beta libraries out of three nested multiplex PCR rounds, done with slightly modified ARM-PCR. Both of the initial two PCR rounds ran for around 9 cycles and employed TRBV1-TRBV30 forward primers alongside a C-beta reverse primer. Each CDR3 protein gets one entry after TCRdb re-called the multiplex PCR reads with MiXCR. Of 310,000 or so distinct CDR3 sequences in the sample, about 65% were seen once. The CDR3 has 13 residues. In germline, CDR1 is MNHNY, CDR2 SVGAGI (reference sequence).

The V gene is TRBV6-6, the J gene TRBJ2-1, with a tentative D call TRBD2 (6 bases). Sequenced sample: peripheral blood. The receptor comes from a man aged 40-55 years with primary liver carcinoma and hepatitis B virus infection. DNA for the CDR3: TGTGCCAGCAGCCATCTAGCGTCGTATGACCAGTTCTTC. This translates into CASSHLASYDQFF.